This T cell receptor (beta chain) was retrieved from a study of human T cells and chemical hapten exposure. Germline V gives CDR1 MNHEY, CDR2 SVGAGI. The CDR3 consists of 15 residues. Germline trimming cut 5 bases from V and 8 bases from J; bases unmatched to any gene: 9. The time point: patch test 1, 2 weeks after DPC sensitization. Noted treatment: therapeutic diphenylcyclopropenone sensitization with weekly scalp DPC. Single cDNA molecules in the library carried unique molecular identifiers attached during preparation. In TCRdb, the RACE reads were re-called with MiXCR into one record per CDR3 protein. Among about 360,000 distinct CDR3 sequences listed, around 7% were seen once.

The chain links TRBV6-5 to TRBJ1-4, with 9 bases aligning to TRBD1. This sample comprised whole blood, obtained in connection with sensitization to the hapten diphenylcyclopropenone (DPC). The TCR was taken from a woman aged 18-29 years with alopecia areata. Some clones in this sample may be carry-over from other donors' samples. The CDR3 DNA reads as TGTGCCAGCAGTGGAGCCGGGACAGGGAGGGAAAAACTGTTTTTT. Translating it yields CASSGAGTGREKLFF.